These T cell receptor beta chains were read from a single sample in a study of technical replicates of blood from a few donors. TCRdb's copy holds only in-frame clones and misses some; the assay was immunoSEQ multiplex PCR. The sample lists roughly 80,000 clones; 70% to 90% were seen once. The sample was T cells isolated from PBMCs. These receptors originate from a human donor in good health. Each CDR3 is given with its conserved first and last residue. Fields, in order: clone size, V gene, J gene, D gene, CDR3 DNA, CDR3 protein. D genes are given only for firm matches. Clone size is stated in some rows and not others, as once, few, many or a class when expanded.

.	TRBV28	TRBJ2-3	TRBD2	TGTGCCAGCATCCCTAGCGGGAGGGCCTTAGGAAGCACAGATACGCAGTATTTT	CASIPSGRALGSTDTQYF
.	TRBV18	TRBJ1-2	.	TGTGCCAGCTCACCACAAGACGGGAGGTATGGCTACACCTTC	CASSPQDGRYGYTF
.	TRBV2	TRBJ2-2	TRBD2	TGTGCCAGCAGAGCAGCTAGCGGGAGCACCGGGGAGCTGTTTTTT	CASRAASGSTGELFF
.	TRBV2	TRBJ2-1	TRBD2	TGTGCCAGCAGCGAACCGGGACTAGCGGGAGGGATAAATGAGCAGTTCTTC	CASSEPGLAGGINEQFF
.	TRBV6-5	TRBJ2-7	.	TGTGCCAGCAGTTACCACAGGGTCGCCTACGAGCAGTACTTC	CASSYHRVAYEQYF
.	TRBV6-6	TRBJ2-3	TRBD2	TGTGCCAGCAGCTTACTAGCGGCGGCCACAGATACGCAGTATTTT	CASSLLAAATDTQYF
few	TRBV7-8	TRBJ1-5	.	TGTGCCAGCAGCCAAGACTCTAGGGGGAAAGGGCCCCAGCATTTT	CASSQDSRGKGPQHF
.	TRBV7-3	TRBJ2-3	TRBD2	TGTGCCAGCAGCTTAAACGGGAGGGACTCCACAGATACGCAGTATTTT	CASSLNGRDSTDTQYF
once	TRBV11-3	TRBJ1-2	.	TGTGCCAGCAGCTTTCAGGGAAACTATGGCTACACCTTC	CASSFQGNYGYTF
.	TRBV28	TRBJ2-4	TRBD1	TGTGCCAGCACCACCTGGGGACAGAATAACATTCAGTACTTC	CASTTWGQNNIQYF
.	TRBV10-3	TRBJ1-4	TRBD1	TGTGCCATCAGTGAGACCGGGACAGGGAATGAAAAACTGTTTTTT	CAISETGTGNEKLFF
.	TRBV10-3	TRBJ2-7	.	TGTGCCATCAGTGAGGGACAGTCCTACGAGCAGTACTTC	CAISEGQSYEQYF
once	TRBV6-6	TRBJ1-5	.	TGTGCCAGCAGTTACGGGTACAGTACGGGCAATCAGCCCCAGCATTTT	CASSYGYSTGNQPQHF
.	TRBV20-1	TRBJ2-7	.	TGCAGTGCTGCGGGGACTGCCGAGCAGTACTTC	CSAAGTAEQYF
.	TRBV18	TRBJ1-4	.	TGTGCCAGCTCACCTGCAGGTGAAAAACTGTTTTTT	CASSPAGEKLFF
few	TRBV20-1	TRBJ2-7	.	TGCAGTGCTAGAGATGGCAGGAAGCAGTACTTC	CSARDGRKQYF
.	TRBV7-8	TRBJ2-7	.	TGTGCCAGCTTGATCGGCTACGAGCAGTACTTC	CASLIGYEQYF
.	TRBV6-6	TRBJ2-2	.	TGTGCCAGCGGCTACAGCTTTAACACCGGGGAGCTGTTTTTT	CASGYSFNTGELFF
.	TRBV27	TRBJ1-2	TRBD1	TGTGCCAGCAGTTTATCGGGACAGGGGGATGGCTACACCTTC	CASSLSGQGDGYTF
.	TRBV7-8	TRBJ2-7	TRBD1	TGTGCCAGCAGCCCCAGGGTGACAGGGGGCTACGAGCAGTACTTC	CASSPRVTGGYEQYF
.	TRBV11-2	TRBJ2-3	TRBD2	TGTGCCAGCAGGATAGCGGGAGGATGGACAGATACGCAGTATTTT	CASRIAGGWTDTQYF
.	TRBV9	TRBJ1-3	TRBD1	TGTGCCAGCAGCGTATCGGCTCTTAAGGGGGCCGAAAAGCGAAACACCATATATTTT	CASSVSALKGAEKRNTIYF
.	TRBV29-1	TRBJ2-7	TRBD1	TGCAGCGTTCAAACAGGGGAGTCCTACGAGCAGTACTTC	CSVQTGESYEQYF
.	TRBV19	TRBJ2-1	TRBD2	TGTGCCAGTAGTATAGGTGAGAGCGGGAGCTACAATGAGCAGTTCTTC	CASSIGESGSYNEQFF
.	TRBV11-3	TRBJ2-1	.	TGTGCCAGCAGCCCCGGGACAGAGCAGTTCTTC	CASSPGTEQFF
.	TRBV7-6	TRBJ2-7	.	TGTGCCAGCAGCCCCCAAGGACAGTCTCGGTACGAGCAGTACTTC	CASSPQGQSRYEQYF
.	TRBV19	TRBJ2-1	.	TGTGCCAGTAGTATAGAAACTCAGGGATACAATGAGCAGTTCTTC	CASSIETQGYNEQFF
.	TRBV5-1	TRBJ2-5	.	TGCGCCAGCAGCTTGAGTAGGGGGTGGGAGACCCAGTACTTC	CASSLSRGWETQYF
once	TRBV7-9	TRBJ1-5	TRBD1	TGTGCCAGCAGCTTAGTGGGACAGGGCTATTATAGCAATCAGCCCCAGCATTTT	CASSLVGQGYYSNQPQHF
.	TRBV11-3	TRBJ2-1	TRBD2	TGTGCCAGCAGCCCTAGACTAGCGGGATTATACAATGAGCAGTTCTTC	CASSPRLAGLYNEQFF
.	TRBV7-8	TRBJ2-7	TRBD1	TGTGCCAGCAGTTGGACAGGCTACGAGCAGTACTTC	CASSWTGYEQYF
few	TRBV2	TRBJ1-5	.	TGTGCCAGCACGGTATCAGGGCAGCCCCAGCATTTT	CASTVSGQPQHF
.	TRBV5-1	TRBJ1-3	.	TGCGCCAGCAGCCTGGACGTCAGCTCTGGAAACACCATATATTTT	CASSLDVSSGNTIYF
.	TRBV9	TRBJ2-1	TRBD2	TGTGCCAGCAGCGTGTCGTCTAGCGGGAGTAGGTCCGATGAGCAGTTCTTC	CASSVSSSGSRSDEQFF
once	TRBV19	TRBJ2-5	TRBD2	TGTGCCAGTAGTATAGAGGGAGGGCAGGACGGGACCCAGTACTTC	CASSIEGGQDGTQYF
.	TRBV10-1	TRBJ2-3	TRBD2	TGCGCCAGCAGTGAGGGACTAGCGGGAGGGCTGCGTCGGGATACGCAGTATTTT	CASSEGLAGGLRRDTQYF
.	TRBV7-9	TRBJ2-7	.	TGTGCCAGCAGCTTTGAGACAGGCTACGAGCAGTACTTC	CASSFETGYEQYF
.	TRBV7-9	TRBJ2-7	.	TGTGCCAGCAGCCCGGCCGGAGGGCACGAGCAGTACTTC	CASSPAGGHEQYF
.	TRBV27	TRBJ2-7	TRBD1	TGTGCCAGCAGTTTCCCCGGACAGGGGCACTACTCCTACGAGCAGTACTTC	CASSFPGQGHYSYEQYF
.	TRBV2	TRBJ2-5	.	TGTGCCAGCAGTGAAGGGAGGGTCTTGGAGACCCAGTACTTC	CASSEGRVLETQYF
.	TRBV10-3	TRBJ2-3	.	TGTGCCATCAGTGGTGGTTGGGCAGCCGGAACAGATACGCAGTATTTT	CAISGGWAAGTDTQYF
few	TRBV6-6	TRBJ1-3	.	TGTGCCAGCACCCCGAGGGCCACTGGAAACACCATATATTTT	CASTPRATGNTIYF
.	TRBV27	TRBJ2-1	TRBD2	TGTGCCAGCAGTGCAACCCTAGCGGGACCCCCCAATGAGCAGTTCTTC	CASSATLAGPPNEQFF
.	TRBV18	TRBJ1-3	TRBD1	TGTGCCAGCTCACCAAGGGACAGGGCTGGAAACACCATATATTTT	CASSPRDRAGNTIYF
once	TRBV7-8	TRBJ1-2	.	TGTGCCATCCAGGGGTCGGACTATGGCTACACCTTC	CAIQGSDYGYTF
.	TRBV4-2	TRBJ1-3	.	TGTGCCAGCAGCCCTACGTATTTAGGGGGCTCTGGAAACACCATATATTTT	CASSPTYLGGSGNTIYF
.	TRBV25-1	TRBJ1-2	TRBD1	TGTGCCAGCAGTGACCCCGGGACAGTTTATGGCTACACCTTC	CASSDPGTVYGYTF
.	TRBV5-4	TRBJ2-7	TRBD1	TGTGCCAGCAGCTTGGATTGGGACAGCTACGAGCAGTACTTC	CASSLDWDSYEQYF
.	TRBV19	TRBJ2-7	.	TGTGCCAGTAGTTTTGGACACTCCTACGAGCAGTACTTC	CASSFGHSYEQYF
.	TRBV11-2	TRBJ1-2	.	TGTGCCAGCAGCTTAGGGGCCCTAGGGGCCTTC	CASSLGALGAF
.	TRBV19	TRBJ2-7	TRBD2	TGTGCCAGTAGTACCAAGGGACTAGCGACCTACGAGCAGTACTTC	CASSTKGLATYEQYF
.	TRBV30	TRBJ1-1	.	TGTGCCTGGAGTGCATCAACAAACACTGAAGCTTTCTTT	CAWSASTNTEAFF